What follows are 21 T cell receptor beta chains derived from one specimen sequenced in a study of cytomegalovirus exposure and HLA in healthy donors. Produced via immunoSEQ multiplex PCR; TCRdb's table is partial and in-frame only. The data hold 200,000 to 300,000 clones, with about 90% observed a single time. What was sequenced was PBMCs. These receptors were taken from a man younger than 35 in good health and CMV-seropositive.

About this clone itself: This sample also contains other DNA sequences that code for the same CDR3. The V call is TRBV27, the J call TRBJ2-5; no clear D. The V end lost 6 bases, the J end lost 0 bases, and 5 bases lay between the germline ends. The germline V gene has CDR1 MNHEY and CDR2 SMNVEV (reference sequence). The length of the CDR3 is 12 residues. In nucleotides, the CDR3 is TGTGCCAGCAGCCCAAACCAAGAGACCCAGTACTTC. This translates into CASSPNQETQYF.

V is TRBV11-3 and J is TRBJ2-7; possible D gene TRBD2, 5 bases. The V end lost 0 bases, the J end lost 5 bases, and 8 bases lay between the germline ends. Germline CDR1 reads SGHNT; CDR2 reads YENEEA. The CDR3 totals 13 residues. CDR3 sequence: CASSLDTRDEQYF. CDR3 nucleotides: TGTGCCAGCAGCTTAGATACGAGGGACGAGCAGTACTTC.

This clone appeared a single time. The rearrangement joins TRBV2 to TRBJ1-4; perhaps TRBD1 as D (5 bases). The V end was cut by 3 bases, the J end by 2 bases, with 7 bases between. This CDR3 region has 14 residues. Germline V gives CDR1 SNHLY, CDR2 FYNNEI. Here the CDR3 DNA reads TGTGCCAGCAGTGATGCAGGGACTAATGAAAAACTGTTTTTT. Protein: CASSDAGTNEKLFF.

The chain couples TRBV5-1 to TRBJ2-7, with 7 positions matching TRBD1. The junction had 8 bases not matched to a gene; V was cut back by 6 bases and J by 2 bases. This CDR3 contains 14 residues. Germline V CDR1 and CDR2: SGHRS, YFSETQ. In DNA, the CDR3 is TGCGCCAGCACCACGGGGACAGCGCCCTACGAGCAGTACTTC. Protein product: CASTTGTAPYEQYF.

This clone occurred once. The chain has TRBV28 and TRBJ2-7; 10 nucleotides line up with TRBD1. Germline values: CDR1 MDHEN, CDR2 SYDVKM. V lost 5 bases to trimming and J lost 3 bases; unmatched junction nucleotides: 7. The CDR3 runs to 15 residues. The CDR3 sequence: CASSIGQGGYYEQYF. In nucleotides, the CDR3 is TGTGCCAGCAGTATAGGACAGGGGGGGTACTACGAGCAGTACTTC.

V gene TRBV9 combines with J gene TRBJ2-7; 12 bases align to TRBD2. After removal of 4 bases from V and 5 bases from J, the junction contained 7 bases not matched to a gene. This CDR3 contains 15 residues. CDR1 and CDR2 from the germline V gene are SGDLS and YYNGEE. CDR3 DNA sequence: TGTGCCAGCAGCCAAAGACTAGCGGGAGCGAACGAGCAGTACTTC. Encoded protein: CASSQRLAGANEQYF.

V is TRBV5-1 and J is TRBJ2-3, with 7 bases fitting TRBD2. Germline-derived CDR1 and CDR2 are SGHRS and YFSETQ. The CDR3 has 14 amino acids. Unmatched junction bases numbered 4, after V lost 0 bases and J lost 6 bases. Here the CDR3 DNA reads TGCGCCAGCAGCTTGGGACTAGCAGTCGATACGCAGTATTTT. Amino acid sequence: CASSLGLAVDTQYF.

CDR3 coding DNA: TGTGCCAGCAGCTTAGCAGAAATGAACACTGAAGCTTTCTTT. Protein: CASSLAEMNTEAFF. V gene TRBV11-2 combines with J gene TRBJ1-1; D not certain. Germline CDR1 is SGHAT and CDR2 is FQNNGV. This CDR3 spans 14 amino acids. V dropped 1 base and J dropped 0 bases, with 6 bases sitting between them.

The chain couples TRBV10-3 to TRBJ2-3; tentative D call: TRBD2 (5 bases). This CDR3 has 16 residues. From germline, CDR1 is ENHRY and CDR2 SYGVKD. The germline V and J ends were trimmed by 0 bases and 3 bases, with 13 bases remaining between them. Written as DNA, the CDR3 is TGTGCCATCAGTGAGTCTGAGGGTAGGAGGACAGATACGCAGTATTTT. It is translated as CAISESEGRRTDTQYF.

The V call is TRBV19, the J call TRBJ1-4; no clear D gene. The germline V gene encodes CDR1 LNHDA and CDR2 SQIVND (reference sequence). V lost 1 base and J lost 6, with 18 bases in between. The CDR3 covers 17 residues. The CDR3 protein is CASSIGPGMKVDEKLFF. The CDR3 DNA follows: TGTGCCAGTAGTATAGGTCCGGGGATGAAGGTGGATGAAAAACTGTTTTTT.

This chain links TRBV19 with TRBJ2-2; D gene uncertain. Trimming shortened V by 4 bases and J by 7 bases, and 13 bases separated the two germline ends. Germline V gene lookup returns CDR1 LNHDA and CDR2 SQIVND (reference sequence). This CDR3 spans 14 amino acids. This chain's CDR3 is CASSRERAYGELFF. The CDR3, as DNA: TGTGCCAGTAGTAGGGAAAGGGCTTACGGGGAGCTGTTTTTT.

In its sample, this clone was seen once. V usage is TRBV28 and J usage is TRBJ2-5, with TRBD2 matching over 10 bases. Trimming at V came to 2 bases and at J to 4 bases, leaving 4 bases not matched to a gene. Germline values: CDR1 MDHEN, CDR2 SYDVKM. The CDR3 has 15 residues. CDR3 coding DNA: TGTGCCAGCAGTTTAAGCGGGAGGGCCATAGAGACCCAGTACTTC. This translates into CASSLSGRAIETQYF.

The chain links TRBV2 to TRBJ1-1; 8 positions match TRBD1. The CDR3 extends over 15 amino acids. Germline assignment: CDR1 SNHLY and CDR2 FYNNEI. V lost 6 bases, J lost 0 bases, and 6 bases stayed unmatched. CDR3 sequence: CASRIGQGVNTEAFF. The CDR3 DNA sequence: TGTGCCAGCAGGATCGGACAGGGAGTGAACACTGAAGCTTTCTTT.

This chain joins TRBV28 and TRBJ1-1; no clear D. This CDR3 has 12 residues. V was clipped by 8 bases and J by 4 bases, with 11 bases between them. Germline V gene lookup returns CDR1 MDHEN and CDR2 SYDVKM. The CDR3 here is CASLLGGTEAFF. CDR3 in DNA: TGTGCCAGCCTTTTGGGTGGCACTGAAGCTTTCTTT.

The chain carries TRBV28 and TRBJ1-2, with D possibly TRBD1 on 6 matching bases. Germline CDR1 is MDHEN and CDR2 is SYDVKM. Trimming pared 7 bases from V and 3 bases from J, leaving 18 bases between. The CDR3 consists of 15 residues. Here the CDR3 reads CASKDRRPGDYGYTF. The CDR3 bases are TGTGCCAGCAAGGACAGACGCCCAGGGGACTATGGCTACACCTTC.

V is TRBV28 and J is TRBJ1-2; D perhaps matches TRBD1 (6 bases). The CDR3 loop spans 15 amino acids. V lost 4 bases, J lost 4 bases, and 16 bases lay in between. Germline CDR1 reads MDHEN; CDR2 reads SYDVKM. The CDR3 spells CASSSGTKPFYGYTF. As DNA, the CDR3 is TGTGCCAGCAGTTCCGGGACAAAGCCCTTCTATGGCTACACCTTC.

The V call is TRBV29-1, the J call TRBJ2-7, with 8 bases identical to TRBD1. The CDR3 spans 13 residues. After removal of 6 bases from V and 3 bases from J, the junction contained 7 bases not matched to a gene. CDR1 is SQVTM and CDR2 is ANQGSEA in the germline V gene. The CDR3 protein is CSVDGQGFYEQYF. CDR3 DNA sequence: TGCAGCGTAGACGGACAGGGATTCTACGAGCAGTACTTC.

V gene TRBV7-9 combines with J gene TRBJ1-1, with D unresolved. The V and J ends lost 3 bases and 0 bases respectively, with 8 bases between them. CDR3 length equals 14 residues. The germline V gene has CDR1 SEHNR and CDR2 FQNEAQ (reference sequence). Written as DNA, the CDR3 is TGTGCCAGCAGCTTGGCAGACCTGAACACTGAAGCTTTCTTT. Encoded protein: CASSLADLNTEAFF.

V and J are TRBV2 and TRBJ2-5; tentative D call: TRBD1 (6 bases). This CDR3 has 14 residues. Germline V gives CDR1 SNHLY, CDR2 FYNNEI. Trimming removed 6 bases at V and 9 bases at J, with 20 bases between. CDR3 loop: CASRTLTGLWAQYF. Written as DNA, the CDR3 is TGTGCCAGCAGGACACTAACAGGGCTCTGGGCCCAGTACTTC. The full variable domain, rest sourced from reference TRBV2 and TRBJ2-5, is EPEVTQTPSHQVTQMGQEVILRCVPISNHLYFYWYRQILGQKVEFLVSFYNNEISEKSEIFDDQFSVERPDGSNFTLKIRSTKLEDSAMYFCASRTLTGLWAQYFGPGTRLLVL.

V and J are TRBV28 and TRBJ2-1; D possibly corresponds to TRBD2 (6 bases). Germline V lookup: CDR1 MDHEN, CDR2 SYDVKM. The CDR3 is made up of 15 amino acids. V shed 5 bases and J shed 7 bases, with 18 bases lying between them. CDR3 residues: CASSPWTREWNEQFF. The CDR3 nucleotides are TGTGCCAGCAGTCCCTGGACCCGGGAGTGGAATGAGCAGTTCTTC.

CDR3: CASSLVGSGQGSYNEQFF. The CDR3, as DNA: TGTGCCAGCAGCTTAGTAGGGTCAGGGCAGGGCTCCTACAATGAGCAGTTCTTC. The gene calls are TRBV7-2 and TRBJ2-1, with D maybe TRBD1 (5 bases). V was clipped by 1 base and J by 0 bases, with 16 bases between them. CDR3 length: 18 amino acids. Germline loops: CDR1 SGHTA, CDR2 FQGNSA.